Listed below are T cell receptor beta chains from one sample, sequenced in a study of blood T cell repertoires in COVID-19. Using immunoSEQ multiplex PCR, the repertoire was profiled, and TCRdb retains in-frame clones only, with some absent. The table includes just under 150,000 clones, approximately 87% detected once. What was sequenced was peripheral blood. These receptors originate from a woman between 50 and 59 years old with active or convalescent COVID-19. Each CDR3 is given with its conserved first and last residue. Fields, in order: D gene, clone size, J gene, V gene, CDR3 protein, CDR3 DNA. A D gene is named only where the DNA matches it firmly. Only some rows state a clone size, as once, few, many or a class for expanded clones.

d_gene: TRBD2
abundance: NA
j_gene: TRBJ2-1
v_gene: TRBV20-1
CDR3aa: CSASTGGSSYNEQFF
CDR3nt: TGCAGTGCTAGTACGGGAGGGAGCTCCTACAATGAGCAGTTCTTC

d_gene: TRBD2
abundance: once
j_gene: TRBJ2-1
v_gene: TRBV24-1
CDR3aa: CATSDELAGGGNEQFF
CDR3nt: TGTGCCACCAGTGATGAACTAGCGGGAGGTGGAAATGAGCAGTTCTTC

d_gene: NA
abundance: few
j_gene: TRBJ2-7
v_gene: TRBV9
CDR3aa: CASSVGAGANEQYF
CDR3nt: TGTGCCAGCAGCGTAGGGGCAGGGGCCAACGAGCAGTACTTC

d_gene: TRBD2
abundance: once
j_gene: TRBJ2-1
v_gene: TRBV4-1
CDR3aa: CASSPRGVVAEQFF
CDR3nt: TGCGCCAGCAGCCCTCGGGGGGTGGTCGCCGAGCAGTTCTTC

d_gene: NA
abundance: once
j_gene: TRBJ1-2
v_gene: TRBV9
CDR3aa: CASSASRTDVYGYTF
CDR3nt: TGTGCCAGCAGCGCCTCCCGCACAGATGTCTATGGCTACACCTTC

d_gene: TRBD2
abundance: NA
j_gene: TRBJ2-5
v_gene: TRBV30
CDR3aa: CAWTSGTVAQYF
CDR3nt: TGTGCCTGGACTAGCGGAACGGTAGCCCAGTACTTC

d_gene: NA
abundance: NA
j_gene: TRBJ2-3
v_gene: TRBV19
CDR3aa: CASSKGGRTPTTLSTDTQYF
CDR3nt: TGTGCCAGTAGTAAGGGCGGGCGGACCCCAACCACTCTAAGCACAGATACGCAGTATTTT

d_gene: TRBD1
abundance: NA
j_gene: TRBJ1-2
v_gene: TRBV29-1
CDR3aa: CSVLKQGAYGYTF
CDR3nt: TGCAGCGTCCTAAAACAGGGGGCCTATGGCTACACCTTC

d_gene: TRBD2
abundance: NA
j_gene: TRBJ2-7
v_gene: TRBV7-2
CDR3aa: CASSPTSGGVFDYEQYF
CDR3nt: TGTGCCAGCAGCCCCACTAGCGGGGGGGTATTTGACTACGAGCAGTACTTC

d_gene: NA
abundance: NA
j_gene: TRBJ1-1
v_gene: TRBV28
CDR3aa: CASSPVRLDTEAFF
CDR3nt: TGTGCCAGCAGTCCGGTTCGTCTCGACACTGAAGCTTTCTTT

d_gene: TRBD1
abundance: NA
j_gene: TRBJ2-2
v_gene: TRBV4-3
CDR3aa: CASSHSWDRGVNTGELFF
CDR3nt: TGCGCCAGCAGCCATTCTTGGGACAGGGGAGTGAACACCGGGGAGCTGTTTTTT

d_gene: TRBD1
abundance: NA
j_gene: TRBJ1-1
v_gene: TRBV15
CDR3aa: CATSLGTTGQGEAFF
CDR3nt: TGTGCCACCAGCCTAGGGACGACAGGGCAGGGTGAAGCTTTCTTT

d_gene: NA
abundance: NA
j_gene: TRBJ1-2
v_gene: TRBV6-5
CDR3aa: CASTRGHNYGYTF
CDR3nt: TGTGCCAGCACCCGAGGGCATAACTATGGCTACACCTTC

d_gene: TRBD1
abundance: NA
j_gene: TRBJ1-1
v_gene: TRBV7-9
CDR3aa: CASSSGGRGPTEAFF
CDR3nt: TGTGCCAGCAGCAGTGGGGGTAGGGGGCCCACTGAAGCTTTCTTT

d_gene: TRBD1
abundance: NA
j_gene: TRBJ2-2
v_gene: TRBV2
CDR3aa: CASRTGGTGELFF
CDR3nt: TGTGCCAGCAGGACAGGGGGCACCGGGGAGCTGTTTTTT

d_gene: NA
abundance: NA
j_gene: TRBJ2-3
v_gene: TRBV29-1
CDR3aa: CSVEDPKGVDTQYF
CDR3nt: TGCAGCGTTGAAGATCCCAAAGGGGTAGATACGCAGTATTTT

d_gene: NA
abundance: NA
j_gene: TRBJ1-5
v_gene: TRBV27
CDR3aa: CASSLVAGQPQHF
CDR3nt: TGTGCCAGCAGTCTGGTGGCGGGGCAGCCCCAGCATTTT

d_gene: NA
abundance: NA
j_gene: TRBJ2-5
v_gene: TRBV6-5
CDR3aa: CASSYSRDTLQETQYF
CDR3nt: TGTGCCAGCAGTTACAGCCGGGACACTCTCCAAGAGACCCAGTACTTC

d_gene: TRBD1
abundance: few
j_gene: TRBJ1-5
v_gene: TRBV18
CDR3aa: CASSPTGPHQPQHF
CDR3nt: TGTGCCAGCTCACCGACAGGGCCTCATCAGCCCCAGCATTTT

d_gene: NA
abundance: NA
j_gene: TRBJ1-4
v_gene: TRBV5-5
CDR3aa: CASSFNPGLSRSTNEKLFF
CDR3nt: TGTGCCAGCAGCTTTAATCCGGGACTCTCCCGGTCGACTAATGAAAAACTGTTTTTT

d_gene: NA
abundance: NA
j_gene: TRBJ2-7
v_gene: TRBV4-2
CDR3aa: CASSQGAVYEQYF
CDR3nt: TGTGCCAGCAGCCAAGGTGCAGTCTACGAGCAGTACTTC

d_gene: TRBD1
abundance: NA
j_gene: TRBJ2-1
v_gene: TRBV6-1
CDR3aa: CASSEEQGTYNEQFF
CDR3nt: TGTGCCAGCAGTGAGGAACAGGGGACCTACAATGAGCAGTTCTTC

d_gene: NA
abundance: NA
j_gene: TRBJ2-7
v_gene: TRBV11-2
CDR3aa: CASSDTGERLYEQYF
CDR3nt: TGTGCCAGCAGCGACACGGGGGAGCGGCTCTACGAGCAGTACTTC

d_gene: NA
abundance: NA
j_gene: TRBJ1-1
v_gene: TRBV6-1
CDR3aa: CASSEVPVVNTEAFF
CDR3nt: TGTGCCAGCAGTGAAGTCCCCGTCGTGAACACTGAAGCTTTCTTT

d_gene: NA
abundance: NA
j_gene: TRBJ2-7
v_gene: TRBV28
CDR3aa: CASTRGGGGSFSYEQYF
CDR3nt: TGTGCCAGCACCCGCGGAGGGGGCGGATCATTCTCCTACGAGCAGTACTTC

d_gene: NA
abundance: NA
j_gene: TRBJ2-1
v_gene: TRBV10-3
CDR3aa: CAIKWSQGHNEQFF
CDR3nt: TGTGCCATCAAGTGGTCTCAGGGGCACAATGAGCAGTTCTTC

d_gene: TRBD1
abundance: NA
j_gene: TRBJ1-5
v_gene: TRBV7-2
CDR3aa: CASSLAGQGTSNQPQHF
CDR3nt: TGTGCCAGCAGCTTAGCAGGACAGGGCACGAGCAATCAGCCCCAGCATTTT

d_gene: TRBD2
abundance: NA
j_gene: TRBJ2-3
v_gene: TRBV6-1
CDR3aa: CASSAPTSGGKDTQYF
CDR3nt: TGTGCCAGCAGTGCGCCGACTAGCGGGGGTAAAGATACGCAGTATTTT

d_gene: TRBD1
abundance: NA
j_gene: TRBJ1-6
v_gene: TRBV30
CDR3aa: CAWRPDRDSPLHF
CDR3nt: TGTGCCTGGAGGCCGGACAGGGATTCACCCCTCCACTTT

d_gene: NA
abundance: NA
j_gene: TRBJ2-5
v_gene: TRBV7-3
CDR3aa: CASSLGGTQETQYF
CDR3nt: TGTGCCAGCAGCTTAGGGGGGACCCAAGAGACCCAGTACTTC

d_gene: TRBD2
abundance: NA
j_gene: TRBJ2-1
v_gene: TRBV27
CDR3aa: CASSLGIGLAGNEQFF
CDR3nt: TGTGCCAGCAGTTTGGGCATTGGACTAGCGGGTAATGAGCAGTTCTTC

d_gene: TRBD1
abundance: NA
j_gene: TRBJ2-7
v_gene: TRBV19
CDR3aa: CASSIASTGAAYEQYF
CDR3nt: TGTGCCAGTAGTATAGCAAGCACAGGGGCCGCCTACGAGCAGTACTTC

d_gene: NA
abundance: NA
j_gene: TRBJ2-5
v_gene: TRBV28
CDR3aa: CASTPGRETQYF
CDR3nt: TGTGCCAGCACCCCAGGCCGGGAGACCCAGTACTTC

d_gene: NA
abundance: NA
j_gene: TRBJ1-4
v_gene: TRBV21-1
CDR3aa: CASRRGAAQNEKLFF
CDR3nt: TGTGCCAGCAGAAGGGGTGCGGCCCAAAATGAAAAACTGTTTTTT

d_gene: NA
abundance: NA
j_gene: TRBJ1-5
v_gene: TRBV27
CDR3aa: CASSFSRAANQPQHF
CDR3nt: TGTGCCAGCAGTTTTAGTCGAGCGGCCAATCAGCCCCAGCATTTT

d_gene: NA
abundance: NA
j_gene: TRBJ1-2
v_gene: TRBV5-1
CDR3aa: CASSYLGRQAMNYGYTF
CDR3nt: TGCGCCAGCAGCTATTTGGGACGACAGGCAATGAACTATGGCTACACCTTC

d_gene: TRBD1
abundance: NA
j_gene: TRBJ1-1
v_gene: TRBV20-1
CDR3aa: CSASPPTGFGGAFF
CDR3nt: TGCAGTGCTAGTCCCCCGACAGGGTTCGGAGGAGCTTTCTTT

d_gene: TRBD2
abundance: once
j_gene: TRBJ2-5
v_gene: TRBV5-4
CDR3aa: CASSLPAGGGQETQYF
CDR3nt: TGTGCCAGCAGCTTGCCAGCGGGGGGGGGACAAGAGACCCAGTACTTC

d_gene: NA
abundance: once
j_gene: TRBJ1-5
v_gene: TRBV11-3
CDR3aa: CASSLDGLFSNQPQHF
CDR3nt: TGTGCCAGCAGCTTAGATGGCCTTTTTAGCAATCAGCCCCAGCATTTT

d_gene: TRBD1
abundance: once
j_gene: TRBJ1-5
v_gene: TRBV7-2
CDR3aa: CASSSGTGAYSNQPQHF
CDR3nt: TGTGCCAGCAGCTCCGGGACAGGGGCCTATAGCAATCAGCCCCAGCATTTT

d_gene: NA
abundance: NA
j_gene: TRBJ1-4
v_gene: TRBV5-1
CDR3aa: CASSFSPSNEKLFF
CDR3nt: TGCGCCAGCAGCTTCTCTCCTTCTAATGAAAAACTGTTTTTT

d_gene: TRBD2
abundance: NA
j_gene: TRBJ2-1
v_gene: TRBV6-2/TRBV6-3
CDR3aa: CASSYSGLAEPYNEQFF
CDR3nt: TGTGCCAGCAGTTACTCAGGGCTAGCGGAACCCTACAATGAGCAGTTCTTC

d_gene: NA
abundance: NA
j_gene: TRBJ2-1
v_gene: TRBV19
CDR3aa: CASSSGQHQNNEQFF
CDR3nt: TGTGCCAGTAGTTCCGGACAGCATCAGAACAATGAGCAGTTCTTC

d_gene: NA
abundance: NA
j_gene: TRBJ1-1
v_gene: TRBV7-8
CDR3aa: CASSIGGGRNTEAFF
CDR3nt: TGTGCCAGCAGCATAGGGGGAGGGAGGAACACTGAAGCTTTCTTT

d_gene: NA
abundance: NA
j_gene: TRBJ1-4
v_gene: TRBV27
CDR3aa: CASSPRTEYNEKLFF
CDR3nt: TGTGCCAGCAGTCCACGGACAGAGTATAATGAAAAACTGTTTTTT

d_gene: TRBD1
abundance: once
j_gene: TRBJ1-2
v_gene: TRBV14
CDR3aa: CASSRRQGGGRLYGYTF
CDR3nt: TGTGCCAGCAGCCGACGACAGGGAGGCGGAAGGCTCTATGGCTACACCTTC

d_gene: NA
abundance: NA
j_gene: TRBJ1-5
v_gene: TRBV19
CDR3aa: CASSVIDIQPQHF
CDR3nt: TGTGCCAGTAGTGTAATCGACATTCAGCCCCAGCATTTT

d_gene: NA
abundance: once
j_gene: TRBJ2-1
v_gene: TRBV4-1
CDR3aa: CASSPGQSSYNEQFF
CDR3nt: TGCGCCAGCAGCCCAGGACAGAGCTCCTACAATGAGCAGTTCTTC

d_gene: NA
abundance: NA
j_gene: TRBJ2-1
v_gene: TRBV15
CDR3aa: CATSSGLAIGLNEQFF
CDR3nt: TGTGCCACCAGCAGTGGACTGGCGATTGGACTCAATGAGCAGTTCTTC

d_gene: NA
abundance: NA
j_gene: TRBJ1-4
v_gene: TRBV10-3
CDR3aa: CAISESYVVIRTLGEKLFF
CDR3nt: TGTGCCATCAGTGAGTCGTACGTTGTAATTCGGACATTAGGAGAAAAACTGTTTTTT